The rows below give T cell receptor beta chains drawn from one sample of a study of T cells in Graves' hyperthyroidism and ophthalmopathy. TCRdb passed the multiplex PCR reads through MiXCR, listing each CDR3 protein once. The sample has hundreds of thousands of distinct CDR3 sequences, around 24% seen once; the top ten hold roughly 12%. Sequencing was done on a sample of blood. Receptor source: a woman in her twenties or thirties with Graves' ophthalmopathy. The CDR3 runs from the conserved cysteine through the conserved F or W.

v_gene: TRBV19; CDR3aa: CASSTLVGTEEAFF
v_gene: TRBV3-1; CDR3aa: CASSQDRTRGAFF
v_gene: TRBV7-8; CDR3aa: CASSLTGTGSVRGETQYF
v_gene: TRBV11-2; CDR3aa: CASSLVFASGGTEAFF
v_gene: TRBV7-2; CDR3aa: CASSDRQVVSYEQYF
v_gene: TRBV29-1; CDR3aa: CSVFQDMNTEAFF
v_gene: TRBV5-1; CDR3aa: CASRVGTANTGELFF
v_gene: TRBV7-8; CDR3aa: CASSPIRAGWIYEQYF
v_gene: TRBV11-2; CDR3aa: CASRPGLAVETQYF
v_gene: TRBV20-1; CDR3aa: CSAGVGGGNYGYTF
v_gene: TRBV29-1; CDR3aa: CSVERQEQETQYF
v_gene: TRBV2; CDR3aa: CASRVTTDSYEQYF
v_gene: TRBV6-5; CDR3aa: CASLRGVSGNTIYF
v_gene: TRBV20-1; CDR3aa: CSAPGWNTGELFF
v_gene: TRBV19; CDR3aa: CASSPPTGDGQPQHF
v_gene: TRBV9; CDR3aa: CASSVVPGQGADQPQHF
v_gene: TRBV29-1; CDR3aa: CSGGQGAYEQYF
v_gene: TRBV12-3/TRBV12-4; CDR3aa: CASSSPGLASYEQYF
v_gene: TRBV29-1; CDR3aa: CSALRETQYF
v_gene: TRBV30; CDR3aa: CAWSAGRDRGYTF
v_gene: TRBV20-1; CDR3aa: CSASQGGRGSEQYF
v_gene: TRBV4-2; CDR3aa: CASSQDRVGTTSGNTIYF
v_gene: TRBV11-2; CDR3aa: CASSLVGLRTTGELFF
v_gene: TRBV5-1; CDR3aa: CASSLVGGAGPELF
v_gene: TRBV9; CDR3aa: CASSVDSGRAPDQYF
v_gene: TRBV5-1; CDR3aa: CASSLSQGLGEQYF
v_gene: TRBV10-1; CDR3aa: CASSGGATYEQYF
v_gene: TRBV3-1; CDR3aa: CVSSQDLMGKFYGYTF
v_gene: TRBV6-1; CDR3aa: CASIPRQGAYEQYF
v_gene: TRBV18; CDR3aa: CASSPRGANTGELFF
v_gene: TRBV19; CDR3aa: CASRLRADTEAFF
v_gene: TRBV19; CDR3aa: CASSIVRDGNEQFF
v_gene: TRBV5-1; CDR3aa: CASSENSGGPQETQYF
v_gene: TRBV9; CDR3aa: CASSRKRGTPNTGELFF
v_gene: TRBV28; CDR3aa: CASSWGTGGYEQYF
v_gene: TRBV6-1; CDR3aa: CASSVTGTGNSPLHF
v_gene: TRBV6-1; CDR3aa: CASLTGTGGGGEPQHF
v_gene: TRBV12-3/TRBV12-4; CDR3aa: CASSWPGQGVETQYF
v_gene: TRBV27; CDR3aa: CASSSAGGLWTEAFF
v_gene: TRBV19; CDR3aa: CASSIIGGTGELFF
v_gene: TRBV5-1; CDR3aa: CASSLDGHEQYF
v_gene: TRBV9; CDR3aa: CASSGGGNQPQHF
v_gene: TRBV12-3/TRBV12-4; CDR3aa: CASREGQGHQHF
v_gene: TRBV12-3/TRBV12-4; CDR3aa: CASSLWSFGVETQYF
v_gene: TRBV7-9; CDR3aa: CASSPDFGGYTF
v_gene: TRBV2; CDR3aa: CASSGAWTTFQETQYF